The 24 T cell receptor beta chains given below trace back to one sample, sequenced in a study of blood T cells in healthy people across ages. Combining a sample-barcoded 5' primer with a J-beta primer mix, a second PCR ran for roughly 7 to 12 cycles. TCRdb re-called the 5' RACE reads through MiXCR, storing one row per CDR3 protein. The sample consists of 1.4 million to 1.5 million distinct CDR3 sequences, roughly 40% of them appearing once. Sequencing was done on a sample of blood. The receptors here all came from a woman aged 18-29 years in good health.

V usage is TRBV15 and J usage is TRBJ1-5; D not resolved. Germline-derived CDR1 and CDR2 are LNHNV and YYDKDF (reference sequence). This CDR3 is 21 amino acids long. The V gene lost 0 bases and the J gene lost 3 bases, with 27 bases spanning the gap. CDR3 DNA: TGTGCCACCAGCAGAGATAACGGTTATGAGGTTGCCCTTATTACCAATCAGCCCCAGCATTTT. Translation gives CATSRDNGYEVALITNQPQHF.

This clonotype came up a few times. The V gene is TRBV5-4, the J gene TRBJ1-2; possible D gene TRBD1, 6 bases. The ends were cut back, 4 bases at V and 1 base at J, with 11 bases in the middle. Germline V gene data show CDR1 as SGHNT and CDR2 as YYREEE (reference sequence). This CDR3 is 14 amino acids long. The CDR3 here is CASSRQGNNYGYTF. The CDR3 region has the DNA TGTGCCAGCAGCCGTCAGGGGAATAACTATGGCTACACCTTC.

This clonotype was seen a few times. This chain connects TRBV5-1 to TRBJ2-7, with TRBD2 identical over 7 bases. After removal of 6 bases from V and 0 bases from J, the junction contained 6 bases not matched to a gene. The CDR3 covers 14 residues. Germline-derived CDR1 and CDR2 are SGHRS and YFSETQ. The CDR3 bases are TGCGCCAGCACGGGGGAGGGAGACTCCTACGAGCAGTACTTC. Its translation: CASTGEGDSYEQYF.

This chain joins TRBV2 and TRBJ1-2; 7 bases map to TRBD1. J was trimmed by 7 bases and V by 5 bases; bases with no gene match: 10. The germline V gene encodes CDR1 SNHLY and CDR2 FYNNEI. This CDR3 contains 14 residues. The CDR3 region has the DNA TGTGCCAGCAGTCTGACAGGGATGGAGGCTGGCTACACCTTC. Protein product: CASSLTGMEAGYTF.

This rearrangement joins TRBV5-1 to TRBJ2-1, with 8 nucleotides matching TRBD2. V was pared by 0 bases and J by 9 bases, with 11 bases of the junction left unmatched. The germline V gene encodes CDR1 SGHRS and CDR2 YFSETQ. The CDR3 totals 16 residues. CDR3 nucleotide sequence: TGCGCCAGCAGCTTGGGGGGTAGCGGGACCCTAGGTGAGCAGTTCTTC. This codes for CASSLGGSGTLGEQFF.

The chain joins TRBV24-1 to TRBJ2-1; the match to TRBD1 covers 7 bases. Germline V gene lookup returns CDR1 KGHDR and CDR2 SFDVKD. The CDR3 is 12 residues long. Trimming at V came to 7 bases and at J to 9 bases, leaving 5 bases not matched to a gene. For the CDR3, the DNA is TGTGCCACCAGCCGGGACAGCGGTGAGCAGTTCTTC. It yields the protein CATSRDSGEQFF.

The J gene is TRBJ1-6, the V gene TRBV7-2; maybe TRBD1 (5 bases). Germline V gene sequence: CDR1 SGHTA, CDR2 FQGNSA. The CDR3 consists of 16 residues. Trimming took 7 bases from V and 1 from J, leaving 14 bases between them. CDR3 sequence reads: CASNSPRVSYNSPLHF. The CDR3 DNA is TGTGCCAGCAACTCTCCCAGGGTGTCCTATAATTCACCCCTCCACTTT.

A few counts support this clonotype. The rearrangement uses TRBV4-2 and TRBJ1-1; D gene unclear. The CDR3 covers 15 residues. V was pared by 0 bases and J by 1 base, with 9 bases between. Germline V lookup: CDR1 LGHNA, CDR2 YNFKEQ. The CDR3 DNA sequence: TGTGCCAGCAGCCAAGATGTGGGGTCGAACACTGAAGCTTTCTTT. As protein: CASSQDVGSNTEAFF.

This chain links TRBV4-1 with TRBJ2-4; TRBD2 aligns across 8 bases. The J call may be wrong; the DNA end is better matched by TRBJ2-7. The CDR3 covers 15 residues. Germline values: CDR1 MGHRA, CDR2 YSYEKL. The CDR3 is CASSPGGGSGFEQYF. The CDR3 DNA sequence: TGCGCCAGCAGCCCCGGGGGGGGGTCTGGTTTCGAGCAGTACTTC.

This chain connects TRBV28 to TRBJ1-1; a weak D match, TRBD1 (5 bases). Germline assignment: CDR1 MDHEN and CDR2 SYDVKM. V lost 3 bases and J 2 bases, leaving 13 bases between the germline ends. The CDR3 has 15 amino acids. Written as DNA, the CDR3 is TGTGCCAGCAGTTTGGGGGGGAGTATTAACACTGAAGCTTTCTTT. Translation gives CASSLGGSINTEAFF.

The chain employs TRBV6-5 and TRBJ2-7, with D perhaps matching TRBD1 (6 bases). This CDR3 has 16 amino acids. Trimming shortened V by 2 bases and J by 3 bases, and 17 bases separated the two germline ends. Germline V lookup: CDR1 MNHEY, CDR2 SVGAGI. In nucleotides, the CDR3 is TGTGCCAGCAGTTACAGCAGTGGGGGCCAGGTCTACGAGCAGTACTTC. It translates to CASSYSSGGQVYEQYF.

This chain links TRBV12-3 or TRBV12-4 with TRBJ2-3; D tentatively fits TRBD1 or TRBD2 (5 bases each). Trimming removed 2 bases from V and 0 bases from J, with 21 bases in between. This CDR3 contains 19 residues. The chain's CDR3 is CASSLRGRGERSSTDTQYF. The CDR3 DNA reads as TGTGCCAGCAGTTTAAGGGGTAGAGGGGAGCGGAGCAGCACAGATACGCAGTATTTT.

The chain combines TRBV15 with TRBJ2-3; 10 nucleotides agree with TRBD2. V dropped 2 bases and J dropped 1; count of bases not matched to a gene: 0. Germline CDR1 is LNHNV and CDR2 is YYDKDF (reference sequence). The CDR3 covers 15 residues. CDR3 bases: TGTGCCACCAGCAGACTAGCGGGAGGCACAGATACGCAGTATTTT. Amino acids: CATSRLAGGTDTQYF.

The chain is built from TRBV5-1 and TRBJ2-1; 8 bases fit TRBD2. V was pared by 7 bases and J by 4 bases, with 10 bases of the junction left unmatched. This CDR3 region has 15 residues. CDR1 is SGHRS, CDR2 YFSETQ, per germline. The CDR3 spells CASAQLAVTYNEQFF. The CDR3 region has the DNA TGCGCCAGCGCCCAACTAGCGGTAACTTACAATGAGCAGTTCTTC.

This clonotype has just a few counts. V and J are TRBV20-1 and TRBJ1-2, with TRBD1 identical over 7 bases. The ends lost 6 bases at V and 4 bases at J; junction bases unmatched: 14. The CDR3 spans 15 residues. The germline V gene encodes CDR1 DFQATT and CDR2 SNEGSKA (reference sequence). CDR3 DNA sequence: TGCAGTGCCTTTAGTGCGTCGGGACAGTTCTATGGCTACACCTTC. Encoded protein: CSAFSASGQFYGYTF.

CDR3 in DNA: TGTGCCAGCAGCTTAGTGGCGGGGAAGGGCAATGAGCAGTTCTTC. It specifies CASSLVAGKGNEQFF. The chain is built from TRBV7-8 and TRBJ2-1; maybe TRBD2 (6 bases). Trimming stripped 1 base from V and 6 bases from J, with 13 bases between. Per germline, CDR1 SGHVS and CDR2 FQNEAQ. The CDR3 is 15 residues long.

The chain carries TRBV9 and TRBJ1-5; D gene ambiguous. This CDR3 contains 15 residues. Trimming pared 0 bases from V and 5 bases from J, leaving 12 bases between. The germline gives CDR1 SGDLS, CDR2 YYNGEE. DNA of the CDR3: TGTGCCAGCAGCGTAGCGGCGGGAGGACATCAGCCCCAGCATTTT. It specifies CASSVAAGGHQPQHF.

This clonotype was seen more than once but under ten times. CDR3 nucleotides: TGTGCCAGCTGTAATCGACTAGCGGGGGGGCGAGATACGCAGTATTTT. It encodes CASCNRLAGGRDTQYF. This chain connects TRBV11-2 to TRBJ2-3; TRBD2 aligns across 14 bases. The CDR3 sequence is 16 residues long. Germline V lookup: CDR1 SGHAT, CDR2 FQNNGV. V was clipped by 8 bases and J by 5 bases; unmatched bases: 9.

This clonotype was counted ten times or more. The chain employs TRBV6-5 and TRBJ2-5; TRBD2 might be the D (6 bases). Germline lookup yields CDR1 MNHEY and CDR2 SVGAGI. V was cut by 6 bases and J by 2 bases, with 16 bases left in between. CDR3 size: 15 residues. CDR3 residues: CASSATDYLQETQYF. CDR3 DNA sequence: TGTGCCAGCAGCGCGACGGACTACCTACAAGAGACCCAGTACTTC.

The CDR3 protein is CASNRKGRGTDTQYF. The CDR3 DNA is TGTGCCAGCAACCGGAAGGGGCGAGGCACAGATACGCAGTATTTT. The V gene is TRBV12-3 or TRBV12-4, the J gene TRBJ2-3; a weak D match, TRBD1 (5 bases). V was shortened by 7 bases and J by 1 base, with 15 bases between the two germline ends. The CDR3 sequence is 15 residues long.

The chain uses TRBV28 and TRBJ1-4; D is uncertain. With 6 bases removed from V and 7 bases from J, the gap between germline ends came to 21 bases. The CDR3 loop spans 16 amino acids. Germline CDR1 and CDR2: MDHEN and SYDVKM. In DNA, the CDR3 is TGTGCCAGCAGAACCCTCCGGTACGAGAGTGGTGAAAAACTGTTTTTT. Protein sequence: CASRTLRYESGEKLFF. The full variable domain, its missing parts supplied by reference TRBV28 and TRBJ1-4, is DVKVTQSSRYLVKRTGEKVFLECVQDMDHENMFWYRQDPGLGLRLIYFSYDVKMKEKGDIPEGYSVSREKKERFSLILESASTNQTSMYLCASRTLRYESGEKLFFGSGTQLSVL.

The chain is built from TRBV5-1 and TRBJ1-3; D is ambiguous. Between the trimmed V and J ends, which lost 10 bases and 0 bases, there was a span of 17 bases. The CDR3 is 15 residues long. CDR1 and CDR2 from the germline V gene are SGHRS and YFSETQ. The CDR3 protein is CAASFNTFSGNTIYF. CDR3 coding DNA: TGCGCCGCCAGCTTTAACACATTCTCTGGAAACACCATATATTTT.

This clonotype has a single count. V gene TRBV4-1 combines with J gene TRBJ1-2; the D gene is possibly TRBD1 (6 bases). The V end lost 2 bases, the J end lost 2 bases, and 15 bases lay between the germline ends. This CDR3 has 16 amino acids. Germline V gene data show CDR1 as MGHRA and CDR2 as YSYEKL. The CDR3 sequence is CASSQQDTGSNYGYTF. The CDR3 DNA reads TGCGCCAGCAGCCAACAAGACACAGGGTCCAACTATGGCTACACCTTC.

The chain combines TRBV10-3 with TRBJ1-5; D possibly corresponds to TRBD1 (5 bases). This CDR3 is built from 17 residues. V dropped 0 bases and J dropped 3 bases, with 15 bases sitting between them. Germline V gene lookup returns CDR1 ENHRY and CDR2 SYGVKD. In nucleotides, the CDR3 is TGTGCCATCAGTGAGTCACCTTCGGGGGGTCCCAATCAGCCCCAGCATTTT. This sequence encodes CAISESPSGGPNQPQHF.